A single sample gave rise to the 2 T cell receptor beta chains below, sequenced in a study of blood T cell repertoires in COVID-19. TCRdb's table, derived via immunoSEQ multiplex PCR, lists solely in-frame clones and lacks some. The profile shows a few hundred thousand clones, around four fifths of them singletons. The sample consisted of peripheral blood. All receptors come from a woman in her forties or fifties with acute or convalescent COVID-19.

The chain carries TRBV5-4 and TRBJ1-3; TRBD1 is a possible D gene (5 bases). The germline V gene encodes CDR1 SGHNT and CDR2 YYREEE (reference sequence). The CDR3 extends over 17 amino acids. V lost 2 bases and J 0 bases, leaving 15 bases between the germline ends. The CDR3 sequence is CASSLGGQGFSGNTIYF. CDR3 DNA: TGTGCCAGCAGCTTAGGCGGCCAGGGATTCTCTGGAAACACCATATATTTT.

This chain links TRBV18 with TRBJ1-1; D possibly corresponds to TRBD1 (6 bases). This CDR3 region has 15 residues. V lost 3 bases, J lost 2 bases, and 13 bases lay in between. The V gene's germline CDR1 is KGHSH and CDR2 LQKENI. The DNA for the CDR3 is TGTGCCAGCTCACCGGTAGGGGGTCCCAACACTGAAGCTTTCTTT. This codes for CASSPVGGPNTEAFF.